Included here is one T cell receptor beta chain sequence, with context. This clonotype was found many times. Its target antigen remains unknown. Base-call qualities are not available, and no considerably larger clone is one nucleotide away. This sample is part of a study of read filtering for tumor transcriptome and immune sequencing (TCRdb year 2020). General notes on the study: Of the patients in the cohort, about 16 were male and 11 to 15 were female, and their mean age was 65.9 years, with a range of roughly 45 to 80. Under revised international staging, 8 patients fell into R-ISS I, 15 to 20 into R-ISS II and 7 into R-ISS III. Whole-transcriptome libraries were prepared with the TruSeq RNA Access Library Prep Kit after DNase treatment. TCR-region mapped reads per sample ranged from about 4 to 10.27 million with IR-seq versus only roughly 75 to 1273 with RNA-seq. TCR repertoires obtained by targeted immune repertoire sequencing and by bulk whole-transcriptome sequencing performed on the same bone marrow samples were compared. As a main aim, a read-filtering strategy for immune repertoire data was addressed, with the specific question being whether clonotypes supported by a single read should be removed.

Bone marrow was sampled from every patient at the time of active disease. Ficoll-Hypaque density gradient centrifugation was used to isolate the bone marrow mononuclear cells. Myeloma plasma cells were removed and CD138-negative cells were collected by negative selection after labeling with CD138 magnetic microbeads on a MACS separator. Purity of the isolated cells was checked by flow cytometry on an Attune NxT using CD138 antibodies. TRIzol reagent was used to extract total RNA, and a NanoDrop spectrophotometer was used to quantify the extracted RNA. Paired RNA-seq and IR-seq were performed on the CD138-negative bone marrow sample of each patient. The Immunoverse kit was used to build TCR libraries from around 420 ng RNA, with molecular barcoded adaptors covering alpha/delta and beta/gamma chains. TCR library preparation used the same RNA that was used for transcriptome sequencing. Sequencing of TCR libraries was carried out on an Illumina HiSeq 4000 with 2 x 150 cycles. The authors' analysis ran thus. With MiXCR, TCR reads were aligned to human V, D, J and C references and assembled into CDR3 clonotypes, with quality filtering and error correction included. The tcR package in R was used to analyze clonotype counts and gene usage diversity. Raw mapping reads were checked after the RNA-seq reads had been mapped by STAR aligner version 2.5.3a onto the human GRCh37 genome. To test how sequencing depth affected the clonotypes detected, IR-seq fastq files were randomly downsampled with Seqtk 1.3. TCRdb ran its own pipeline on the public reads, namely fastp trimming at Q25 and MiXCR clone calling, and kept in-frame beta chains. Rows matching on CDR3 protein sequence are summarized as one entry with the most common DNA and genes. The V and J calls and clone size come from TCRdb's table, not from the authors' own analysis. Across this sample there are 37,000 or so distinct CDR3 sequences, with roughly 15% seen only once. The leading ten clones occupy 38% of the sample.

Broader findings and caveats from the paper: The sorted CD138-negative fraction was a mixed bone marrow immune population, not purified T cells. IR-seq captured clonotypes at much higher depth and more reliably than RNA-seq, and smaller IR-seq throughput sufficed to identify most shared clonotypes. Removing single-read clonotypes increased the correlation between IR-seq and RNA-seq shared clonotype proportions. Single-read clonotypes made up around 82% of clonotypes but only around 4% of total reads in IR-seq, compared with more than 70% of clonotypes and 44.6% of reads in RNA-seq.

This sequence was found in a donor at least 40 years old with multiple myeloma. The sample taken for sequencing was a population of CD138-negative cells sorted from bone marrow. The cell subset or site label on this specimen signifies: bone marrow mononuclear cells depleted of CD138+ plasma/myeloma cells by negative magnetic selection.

The nucleotide sequence reads TGTGCCAGCAGTGAAGTTTCGGGGACTCGCAATCAGCCCCAGCATTTT. Its protein is CASSEVSGTRNQPQHF. The chain is made from TRBV6-1 and TRBJ1-5, and TRBD1 may be the D gene, going by 5 matching bases. The CDR3 runs 16 residues from the cysteine to the phenylalanine. The kept DNA is CDR3 alone, 48 bases in frame from the first base. V drops 1 base and J drops 2 bases, leaving 12 bases in between. Taken from the germline V gene, the CDR1 and CDR2 loops are MNHNS and SASEGT.